This T cell receptor beta chain appears in the sequencing data of a study of blood T cell repertoires in COVID-19. Whole-study context: Samples representing acute and convalescent COVID-19 were sourced from the United States, Italy and Spain. In each case, the material was cDNA or gDNA derived from T cells, B-cell-depleted T cells, or PBMCs.

Germline V gene lookup returns CDR1 MGHRA and CDR2 YSYEKL. The junction had 8 bases not matched to a gene; V was cut back by 5 bases and J by 3 bases. The CDR3 sequence is 16 residues long. Original data processing: Amplified reference gene primers provided the basis for estimating nucleated cell counts. Assay used: immunoSEQ multiplex PCR; TCRdb lists only in-frame clones, some missing. The DNA was the basis for D and trimming; V, J and clone size are from that table. The sample carries about 53,000 clones, 77% recorded once. This TCR was sampled from a man aged 70 or older with active or convalescent COVID-19. The V gene is TRBV4-1, the J gene TRBJ2-1; the match to TRBD1 covers 9 bases. Sequenced: peripheral blood. CDR3 sequence: CASSSTRDRDYNEQFF. CDR3 DNA: TGCGCCAGCAGCTCTACCCGGGACAGGGACTACAATGAGCAGTTCTTC.